The rows below give T cell receptor beta chains drawn from one sample of a study of T cell responses to AZD1222 COVID-19 vaccine. Only in-frame clones appear in the TCRdb table, and some are missing; sequencing was by immunoSEQ multiplex PCR. In the table there are some 200,000 clones, roughly 93% of which are singletons. Sequenced here: peripheral blood, sampled on day 0 of AZD1222 vaccination. These receptors were collected from an adult in good health. Both conserved end residues are part of each CDR3. The order of the fields is V gene, J gene, CDR3 protein.

TRBV5-1,TRBJ1-2,CASSWGTTGSDGYTF
TRBV5-1,TRBJ2-7,CASSPDLQGAYEQYF
TRBV10-3,TRBJ2-5,CAISTGTGETQYF
TRBV3-1/TRBV3-2,TRBJ1-6,CASSQDDGRFSGTGESPLHF
TRBV6-1,TRBJ1-2,CASSERTGGDYGYTF
TRBV10-1,TRBJ2-3,CASSESGETAKYF
TRBV5-6,TRBJ2-7,CASSSPGESYEQYF
TRBV20-1,TRBJ1-1,CSARADTEAFF
TRBV6-5,TRBJ2-5,CASSLGQGQQTQYF
TRBV5-6,TRBJ2-1,CASSIGLAGDNEQFF
TRBV5-1,TRBJ1-1,CASSPLLRSNTEAFF
TRBV2,TRBJ1-5,CASAGSNQPQHF
TRBV3-1/TRBV3-2,TRBJ1-4,CASSHTGTGGVNEKLFF
TRBV19,TRBJ2-7,CASSMGQGAYEQYF
TRBV6-2/TRBV6-3,TRBJ2-5,CASSTLLSGGATGRETQYF
TRBV5-5,TRBJ1-3,CASSLFTASSGNTIYF
TRBV14,TRBJ1-1,CASSQIGRAEAFF
TRBV5-1,TRBJ1-3,CASSGLGSSGNTIYF
TRBV6-2/TRBV6-3,TRBJ2-1,CASSLDHSYNEQFF
TRBV15,TRBJ1-1,CATKVTEAFF
TRBV6-1,TRBJ1-1,CASSEGGFTEAFF
TRBV6-2/TRBV6-3,TRBJ1-1,CASSFQVNTEAFF
TRBV7-2,TRBJ1-3,CASSLGPLLPGDSGNTIYF
TRBV1,TRBJ1-1,CTSSQVGAVGNTEAFF
TRBV15,TRBJ1-4,CATSRFSDSTNEKLFF
TRBV27,TRBJ1-5,CASSLRQGNDQPQHF
TRBV28,TRBJ1-1,CASSLYSRTGGLNTEAFF
TRBV4-2,TRBJ2-7,CASSQDIAWEGSYEQYF
TRBV12-3/TRBV12-4,TRBJ1-3,CAQGSGNTIYF